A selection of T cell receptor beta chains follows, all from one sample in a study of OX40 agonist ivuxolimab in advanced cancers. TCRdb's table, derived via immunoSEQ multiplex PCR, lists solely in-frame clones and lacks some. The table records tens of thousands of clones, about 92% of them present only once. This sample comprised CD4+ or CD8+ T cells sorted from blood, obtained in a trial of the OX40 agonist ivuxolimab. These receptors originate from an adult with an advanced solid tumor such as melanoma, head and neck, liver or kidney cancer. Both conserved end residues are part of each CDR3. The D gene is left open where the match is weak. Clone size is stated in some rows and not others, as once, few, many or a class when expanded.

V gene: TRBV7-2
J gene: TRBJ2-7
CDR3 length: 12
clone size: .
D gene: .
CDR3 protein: CASSFWGTEQYF
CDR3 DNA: TGTGCCAGCAGCTTTTGGGGTACCGAGCAGTACTTC

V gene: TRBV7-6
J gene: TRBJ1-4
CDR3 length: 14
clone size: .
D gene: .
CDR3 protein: CASSLTSTNEKLFF
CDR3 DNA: TGTGCCAGCAGCTTAACCTCAACTAATGAAAAACTGTTTTTT

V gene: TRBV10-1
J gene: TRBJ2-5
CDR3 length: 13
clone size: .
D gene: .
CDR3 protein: CASSPTVGAAQYF
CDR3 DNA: TGCGCCAGCAGTCCCACGGTTGGGGCGGCCCAGTACTTC

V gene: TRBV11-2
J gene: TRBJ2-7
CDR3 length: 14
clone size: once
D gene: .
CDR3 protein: CASSGVLGSYEQYF
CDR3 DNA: TGTGCCAGCAGCGGTGTTTTGGGTTCCTACGAGCAGTACTTC

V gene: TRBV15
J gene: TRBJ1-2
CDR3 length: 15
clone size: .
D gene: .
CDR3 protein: CATSIVQGAGYGYTF
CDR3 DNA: TGTGCCACCAGCATAGTCCAAGGGGCTGGCTATGGCTACACCTTC

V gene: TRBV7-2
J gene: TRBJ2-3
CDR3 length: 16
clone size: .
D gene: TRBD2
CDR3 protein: CASSLEAGGGSDTQYF
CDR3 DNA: TGTGCCAGCAGCTTAGAAGCGGGAGGGGGGTCAGATACGCAGTATTTT

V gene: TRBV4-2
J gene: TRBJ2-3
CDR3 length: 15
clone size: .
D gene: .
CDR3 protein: CASSQGPGSTDTQYF
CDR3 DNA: TGTGCCAGCAGCCAAGGGCCGGGTAGCACAGATACGCAGTATTTT

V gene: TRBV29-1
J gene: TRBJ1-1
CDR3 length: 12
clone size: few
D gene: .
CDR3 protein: CSVSRVAAAAFF
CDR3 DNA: TGCAGCGTAAGCAGGGTAGCCGCGGCAGCTTTCTTT

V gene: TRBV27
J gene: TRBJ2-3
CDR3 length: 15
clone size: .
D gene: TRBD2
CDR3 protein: CASRPSGRWADTQYF
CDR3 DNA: TGTGCCAGCAGACCCAGCGGGAGATGGGCGGATACGCAGTATTTT

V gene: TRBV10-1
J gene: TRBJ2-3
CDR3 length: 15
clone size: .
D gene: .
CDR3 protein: CASSGAGAGTDTQYF
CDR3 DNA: TGCGCCAGCAGTGGAGCTGGAGCGGGCACAGATACGCAGTATTTT

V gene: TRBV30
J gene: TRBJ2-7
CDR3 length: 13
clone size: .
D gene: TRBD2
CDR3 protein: CAWSGLANREQYF
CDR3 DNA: TGTGCCTGGAGTGGACTAGCCAACCGCGAGCAGTACTTC

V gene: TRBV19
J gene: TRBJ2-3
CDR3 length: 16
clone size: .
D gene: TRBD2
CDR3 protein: CASSISSGISTDTQYF
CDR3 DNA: TGTGCCAGTAGTATATCTAGCGGGATTAGCACAGATACGCAGTATTTT

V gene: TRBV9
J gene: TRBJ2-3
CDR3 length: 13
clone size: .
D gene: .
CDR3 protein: CASSVEQTDTQYF
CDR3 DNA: TGTGCCAGCAGCGTAGAGCAGACAGATACGCAGTATTTT

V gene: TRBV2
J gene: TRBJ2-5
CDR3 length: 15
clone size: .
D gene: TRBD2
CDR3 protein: CASSESKRELGTQYF
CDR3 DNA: TGTGCCAGCAGTGAATCTAAGCGGGAGTTGGGGACCCAGTACTTC

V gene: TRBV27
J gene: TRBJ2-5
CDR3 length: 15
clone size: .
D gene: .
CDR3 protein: CASRLRPDRQETQYF
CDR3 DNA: TGTGCCAGCAGGCTTAGGCCCGACAGGCAAGAGACCCAGTACTTC

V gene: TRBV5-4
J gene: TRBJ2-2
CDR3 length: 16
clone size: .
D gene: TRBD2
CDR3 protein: CASSRWASGGDGELFF
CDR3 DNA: TGTGCCAGCAGCAGGTGGGCTAGCGGCGGGGACGGGGAGCTGTTTTTT

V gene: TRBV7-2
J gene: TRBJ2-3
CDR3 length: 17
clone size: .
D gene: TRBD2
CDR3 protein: CASSKGLAGAGSYTQYF
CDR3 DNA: TGTGCCAGCAGCAAGGGACTAGCGGGAGCGGGGAGTTATACGCAGTATTTT

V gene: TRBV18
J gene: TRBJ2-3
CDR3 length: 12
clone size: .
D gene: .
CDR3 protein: CASSPREDTQYF
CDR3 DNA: TGTGCCAGCTCACCGAGAGAAGACACGCAGTATTTT

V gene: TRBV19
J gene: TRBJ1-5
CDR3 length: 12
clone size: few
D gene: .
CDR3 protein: CASSDRRGAQHF
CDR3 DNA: TGTGCCAGTAGTGACCGGAGGGGGGCCCAGCATTTT

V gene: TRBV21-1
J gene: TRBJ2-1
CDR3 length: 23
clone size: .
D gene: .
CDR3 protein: CASSIILRGRRTSGRGSYNEQFF
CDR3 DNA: TGTGCCAGCAGCATCATCCTCAGGGGGCGGAGGACTAGCGGGAGGGGCTCCTACAATGAGCAGTTCTTC

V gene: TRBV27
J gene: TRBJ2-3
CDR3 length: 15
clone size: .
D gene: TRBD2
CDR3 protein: CASSLASGARNTQYF
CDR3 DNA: TGTGCCAGCAGTTTAGCTAGCGGGGCTCGCAATACGCAGTATTTT

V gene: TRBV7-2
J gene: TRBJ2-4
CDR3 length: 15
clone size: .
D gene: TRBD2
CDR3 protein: CASSFWTSGGPKKDF
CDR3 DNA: TGTGCCAGCAGCTTTTGGACTAGCGGGGGACCCAAGAAGGACTTC

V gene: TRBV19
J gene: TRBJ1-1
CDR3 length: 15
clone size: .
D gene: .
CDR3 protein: CASSMVQAWNTEAFF
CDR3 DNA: TGTGCCAGTAGTATGGTACAAGCGTGGAACACTGAAGCTTTCTTT

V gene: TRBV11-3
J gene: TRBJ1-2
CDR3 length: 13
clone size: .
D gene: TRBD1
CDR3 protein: CASSPPGQGIYTF
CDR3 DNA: TGTGCCAGCAGCCCCCCGGGACAGGGGATCTACACCTTC

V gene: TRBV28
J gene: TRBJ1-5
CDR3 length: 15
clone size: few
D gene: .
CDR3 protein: CASSPTGGFNQPQHF
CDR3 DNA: TGTGCCAGCAGCCCGACAGGAGGATTCAATCAGCCCCAGCATTTT

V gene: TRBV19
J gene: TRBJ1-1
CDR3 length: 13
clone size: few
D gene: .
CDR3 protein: CASSIQGNTEAFF
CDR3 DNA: TGTGCCAGTAGTATACAGGGGAACACTGAAGCTTTCTTT